This TCR beta chain was sequenced during a study of cytomegalovirus exposure and HLA in healthy donors. Whole-study results and caveats: Upon later analysis, HLA-associated TCR beta chains proved more clonally expanded than other, equally common chains. Looking again later, the authors saw that most CMV-associated TCR beta chains seemed HLA-restricted.

There are 15 residues in the CDR3. The V end lost 0 bases, the J end lost 1 base, and 9 bases lay between the germline ends. CDR1 is MNHEY and CDR2 is SVGAGI in the germline V gene. A note on this clone: Its antigen is unknown.

The PCR had 60 Vbeta and 13 Jbeta primers. Here immunoSEQ multiplex PCR was the method, and the copy in TCRdb shows in-frame clones only, minus some. The sample yields 150,000 or so clones, roughly 76% seen once. The V gene is TRBV6-5, the J gene TRBJ1-1; D unresolved. The specimen was PBMCs. This sequence was found in a female donor in good health and CMV-seronegative. CDR3 DNA: TGTGCCAGCAGTTACTCAGAGGTTGGGAACACTGAAGCTTTCTTT. Amino acid sequence: CASSYSEVGNTEAFF.